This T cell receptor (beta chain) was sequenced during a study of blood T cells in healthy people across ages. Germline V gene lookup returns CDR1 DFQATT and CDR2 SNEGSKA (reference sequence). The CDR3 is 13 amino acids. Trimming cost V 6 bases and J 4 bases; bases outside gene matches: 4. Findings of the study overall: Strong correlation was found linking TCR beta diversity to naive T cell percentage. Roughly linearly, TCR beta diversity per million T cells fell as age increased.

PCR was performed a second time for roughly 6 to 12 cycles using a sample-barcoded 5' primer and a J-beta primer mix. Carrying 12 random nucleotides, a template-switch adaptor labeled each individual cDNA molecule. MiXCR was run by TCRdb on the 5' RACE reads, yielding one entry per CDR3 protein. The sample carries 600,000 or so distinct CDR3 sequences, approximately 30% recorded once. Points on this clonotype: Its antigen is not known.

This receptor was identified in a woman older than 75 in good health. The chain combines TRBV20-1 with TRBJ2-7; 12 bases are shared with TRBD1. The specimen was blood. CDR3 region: CSAGQGAVYEQYF. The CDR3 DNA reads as TGCAGTGCGGGACAGGGGGCGGTTTACGAGCAGTACTTC.